This paragraph covers one TCR beta chain sequence. The antigen it binds to is not known. Base qualities are missing; no much larger clone stands one base away. Reading the label with the study, this specimen's time point is: progressive disease on ibrutinib. For TCR beta library preparation, approximately 2 micrograms of genomic DNA was extracted from cryopreserved PBMCs. Longitudinal blood samples from CLL patients on ibrutinib monotherapy were analyzed using high-throughput TCR beta sequencing. Patients were enrolled in a phase 2 open-label single-center ibrutinib monotherapy trial. The data were obtained in a study of cytotoxic CD8 clonotypes in ibrutinib-treated CLL (dated by TCRdb to the early 2020s). Background on the whole study: The cohort included about 15 treatment-naive and under 13 relapsed/refractory patients; approximately 17 were IGHV unmutated. On average, each sample had approximately 280,000 productive templates and approximately 89,000 productive rearrangements. Partial responses were observed in roughly 25 patients and complete responses in 2; after a median follow-up of roughly 62 months, remission was maintained in some 14 patients and progression was observed in roughly 12. Samples at response were collected after a median of 12 months of treatment, with a range of about 6 to 36 months. Longitudinal samples were available for about 30% of the roughly 90 trial participants. Patients were still on ibrutinib when every remission and progressive disease sample was collected. Cryopreserved peripheral blood mononuclear cells were collected at three points: before therapy, at response, and at either sustained remission or disease progression.

The paper's findings and limits, for the study overall: Sampling times were not matched between sustained-remission and progressing patients, and lymph node repertoires were not studied. Clonality rose at ibrutinib response, remained stable during sustained remission, and dropped back toward baseline at progression. Public clonotypes were rare and either shrank or stayed stable during treatment, and the rise in clonality at ibrutinib response reflected expansion of private clonotypes. At baseline, clonality was higher than in age-matched healthy donors and showed a strong correlation with circulating CD8+ T-cell counts.

Trimming removed 1 base from V and 4 bases from J; the gene matches leave 2 bases unexplained. Via the germline V gene (reference sequence), CDR1 is SEHNR and CDR2 FQNEAQ. Counted from cysteine to phenylalanine, this CDR3 has 15 amino acids. Solely the CDR3 DNA is kept, with 45 bases framed from the first base. On a MiSeq, deep resolution sequencing aimed for a depth between 1 in 1 million and 1 in 200,000 T cells, with each clonotype covered roughly 10x on average. The immunoSEQ hsTCRB Kit was used to generate TCR beta libraries. Per the source publication's procedure: The data were analyzed with ImmunoSEQ Analyzer and ImmunoSEQ Data Assistant, and V, D and J gene assignments followed IMGT definitions. Clonality, which ranges from 0 to 1, was calculated as one minus the normalized Shannon entropy of productive rearrangement frequencies. Only overrepresented clonotypes making up at least 0.05% of the repertoire of each patient were included in the public clonotype analysis. Some 14 age-matched healthy donor repertoires from immuneACCESS served as clonality controls. In TCRdb, the immuneACCESS table is reduced to in-frame sequences with V and J assigned. These tables do not hold every clone; where another copy was compared, an unresolved V gene accounts for under half, and the others remain unexplained. Clonal size and the V and J genes are those of that table, whereas D and trimming came from the DNA. This sample comprises 150,000 to 200,000 clones, roughly 88% of them detected only once. The ten largest clones take up around 3% of the sample.

Source: PBMCs, taken at disease progression, from a patient treated with ibrutinib. The TCR comes from a human donor with chronic lymphocytic leukemia. The V and J segments used are TRBV7-9 and TRBJ1-1, and 11 bases in between align with TRBD1. The nucleotide sequence reads as follows: TGTGCCAGCAGCTTAGGTGGGACAGGGGGCACTGAAGCTTTCTTT. This is translated as CASSLGGTGGTEAFF. Joined to the reference TRBV7-9 and TRBJ1-1 proteins, this CDR3 gives the full variable domain: DTGVSQNPRHKITKRGQNVTFRCDPISEHNRLYWYRQTLGQGPEFLTYFQNEAQLEKSRLLSDRFSAERPKGSFSTLEIQRTEQGDSAMYLCASSLGGTGGTEAFFGQGTRLTVV.